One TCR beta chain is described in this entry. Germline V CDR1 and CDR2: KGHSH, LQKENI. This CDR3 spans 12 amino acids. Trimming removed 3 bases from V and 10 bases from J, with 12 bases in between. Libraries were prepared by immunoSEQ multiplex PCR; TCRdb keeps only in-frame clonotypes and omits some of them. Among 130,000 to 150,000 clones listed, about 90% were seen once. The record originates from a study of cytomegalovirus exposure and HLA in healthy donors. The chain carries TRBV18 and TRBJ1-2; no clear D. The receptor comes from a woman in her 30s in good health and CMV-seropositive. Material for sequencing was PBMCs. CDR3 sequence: CASSPSGKDYTF. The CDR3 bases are TGTGCCAGCTCACCGTCGGGGAAGGACTACACCTTC.